One TCR beta chain is described in this entry. The missing conserved phenylalanine or tryptophan at the end of this CDR3 makes a read error likely. The sample is drawn from a study of T cell repertoires in cytomegalovirus infection. Germline V gives CDR1 SGHRS, CDR2 YFSETQ. V was shortened by 1 base and J by 3 bases, with 17 bases between the two germline ends. The CDR3 covers 16 residues. TCRdb passed the reads through MiXCR, listing each CDR3 protein once. The sample has 400,000 or so distinct CDR3 sequences, approximately 31% seen once; the top ten hold roughly 15%. This TCR came from a human donor in good health (CMV status not recorded). Some clones in this sample may be carry-over from other donors' samples. The specimen was PBMCs. The genes are TRBV5-1 and TRBJ2-7; D possibly corresponds to TRBD2 (6 bases). CDR3 amino acids: CASSLRGGGLSYEQYL. The DNA of the CDR3 is TGCGCCAGCAGCTTGAGGGGTGGGGGACTCAGCTACGAGCAGTACTTA.